The subject of this entry is one TCR beta chain. This receptor's antigen is unknown. No base qualities exist here, and no much larger clone lies one base off it. As encoded in the germline V gene (reference sequence), CDR1 is DFQATT while CDR2 is SNEGSKA. From its cysteine to its phenylalanine, the CDR3 spans 14 amino acids. Only CDR3 DNA remains: 42 bases, in frame from the first base. V is pruned by 5 bases and J by 8 bases, leaving 5 bases of the junction without a gene match. TRIzol reagent was used to extract total RNA from the cultured T cells. TCRbeta libraries were amplified from RNA using 5' rapid amplification of cDNA ends (5'RACE). Before sequencing, library concentration and integrity were assessed using Qubit, an Agilent instrument, and quantitative PCR. A commercial service provider sequenced the qualified libraries on Illumina HiSeq or MiSeq. The paper's processing steps were these. TCR sequences in each sample were identified with MiXCR version 1.8.2. Qualified clones required a CDR3 longer than four amino acids, an in-frame nucleotide length, and no stop codon. A read containing the complete CDR3 structure was defined as an effective read. Expanded clones were validated by RT-PCR with 24 Vbeta primers, GeneScan spectratyping, and Sanger sequencing. In-frame beta chains were kept once TCRdb had trimmed the public reads at Q25 with fastp and called clones with MiXCR. Each CDR3 protein appears once, grouped with its most common genes and DNA. Here the V and J calls rest on TCRdb's processing, not on the authors' analysis. Within this sample are approximately 12,000 distinct CDR3 sequences, with just over 40% of them counted one time only. The leading ten clones occupy about 33% of the sample.

This entry is derived from a study of T cell repertoires and leukemia-associated antigens (dated by TCRdb to about 2019). Turning to the overall study: Each sample yielded about 5.1 to 7 million read pairs and roughly 3 to 5.0 million effective reads, 15 million to 20 million effective reads overall. In vitro peptide stimulation of healthy T cells was used with the aim of identifying the antigen recognized by a TCR Vbeta21 clone previously found in CML patients. General findings and caveats noted by the study authors: The four groups showed no significant differences in numbers of Vbeta genes (about 60), Jbeta genes (around 15), VDJ rearrangements, or unique CDR3s. The antigen specificity and function of the expanded clones were not directly tested, and further investigation of both was required.

As a first step, the CD3+ T cells were left to rest overnight in RPMI 1640 lacking fetal bovine serum, at around 2.5 million cells/mL. MACS immunomagnetic beads were used according to the manufacturer's instructions to isolate CD3+ T cells from PBMCs. Recombination connected TRBV20-1 to TRBJ2-1, with TRBD2 identical over 14 junction bases. Material for sequencing was CD3+ T cells sorted from blood and cultured. The TCR originated in a female donor in good health. The sequenced DNA is TGCAGTGCTCTGACTAGCGGGAGGGCCTATGAGCAGTTCTTC. Translated, this is CSALTSGRAYEQFF.